One sample yielded the 8 T cell receptor beta chains listed below, sequenced in a study of blood T cell repertoires in COVID-19. Clones were sequenced by immunoSEQ multiplex PCR, and TCRdb holds only the in-frame ones, with some missing. The sample contains roughly 100,000 clones, 85% to 90% of which appear only once. The sequenced material came from peripheral blood. The receptors originated from a man aged 45-65 years with acute or convalescent COVID-19.

This chain connects TRBV12-5 to TRBJ2-1; 12 bases fit TRBD2. The germline gives CDR1 LGHNT, CDR2 FRNRAP. Losses at the gene ends were 3 bases for V and 1 base for J; bases not matched to a gene: 4. The CDR3 has 17 residues. CDR3 coding DNA: TGTGCTAGTGGTTTCGTGACTAGCGGGGGATCCTACAATGAGCAGTTCTTC. Its translation is CASGFVTSGGSYNEQFF.

This chain connects TRBV11-2 to TRBJ2-5; weak D call: TRBD1 (6 bases). The CDR3 sequence is 15 residues long. Trimming removed 5 bases at V and 4 bases at J, with 17 bases between. Per the germline V gene, CDR1 is SGHAT and CDR2 is FQNNGV. The CDR3 spells CASSTGTKNGETQYF. As DNA, the CDR3 is TGTGCCAGCAGCACCGGGACAAAAAATGGAGAGACCCAGTACTTC.

V usage is TRBV6-5 and J usage is TRBJ1-1; TRBD1 is a possible D gene (6 bases). Trimming took 0 bases from V and 4 from J, leaving 12 bases between them. Germline V CDR1 and CDR2: MNHEY, SVGAGI. CDR3 length: 15 amino acids. CDR3 loop: CASSYSRGRATEAFF. CDR3 DNA: TGTGCCAGCAGTTACTCCAGGGGCAGGGCCACTGAAGCTTTCTTT.

A single count supports this clone. The chain recombines TRBV5-1 with TRBJ2-7; TRBD1 might be the D (5 bases). This CDR3 is built from 13 residues. The germline CDR1 and CDR2 sequences are SGHRS and YFSETQ. The ends were cut back, 4 bases at V and 6 bases at J, with 14 bases in the middle. The CDR3 nucleotides are TGCGCCAGCAGCAATTGGGCAGGGCTCGAGCAGTACTTC. Translation gives CASSNWAGLEQYF. Variable domain in full (rest from reference TRBV5-1 and TRBJ2-7): KAGVTQTPRYLIKTRGQQVTLSCSPISGHRSVSWYQQTPGQGLQFLFEYFSETQRNKGNFPGRFSGRQFSNSRSEMNVSTLELGDSALYLCASSNWAGLEQYFGPGTRLTVT.

This sequence joins TRBV6-6 and TRBJ2-1; D is unresolved. The CDR3 is 16 residues long. CDR1 MNHNY and CDR2 SVGAGI come from the germline V gene (reference sequence). Between the trimmed V and J ends, which lost 2 bases and 0 bases, there was a span of 11 bases. The CDR3 is CASSYAPGNSYNEQFF. The CDR3 nucleotides read TGTGCCAGCAGTTACGCCCCCGGTAACTCCTACAATGAGCAGTTCTTC.

This sequence joins TRBV15 and TRBJ2-2; maybe TRBD1 (5 bases). CDR3 length: 16 residues. Trimming removed 1 base at V and 4 bases at J, with 13 bases between. In germline, CDR1 is LNHNV, CDR2 YYDKDF (reference sequence). The CDR3 nucleotides are TGTGCCACCAGCAGAGTGGGGCAGAGTTCCACCGGGGAGCTGTTTTTT. Translated, it gives CATSRVGQSSTGELFF.

The J gene is TRBJ1-4, the V gene TRBV3-1 (or the pseudogene TRBV3-2); weak D call: TRBD1 (6 bases). V was shortened by 6 bases and J by 3 bases, with 14 bases between the two germline ends. This CDR3 is 15 amino acids long. Germline V gene data show CDR1 as LGHDT and CDR2 as YNNKEL (reference sequence). CDR3 DNA: TGTGCCAGCAGTAACAGGGCTGTAGCTAATGAAAAACTGTTTTTT. Translation gives CASSNRAVANEKLFF.

V is TRBV24-1 and J is TRBJ2-7; maybe TRBD2 (6 bases). V lost 2 bases to trimming and J lost 5 bases, with 18 bases between them. This CDR3 has 16 amino acids. Per the germline V gene, CDR1 is KGHDR and CDR2 is SFDVKD. Here the CDR3 reads CATSDSTRAPGDEQYF. CDR3 DNA: TGTGCCACCAGTGATTCTACCCGGGCCCCGGGGGACGAGCAGTACTTC.